Shown below are 22 T cell receptor beta chains from a single sample sequenced in a study of T-cell memory formation after mild COVID-19. TCRdb redid the calling of the 5' RACE reads with MiXCR, one entry per CDR3 protein. This repertoire shows about 560,000 distinct CDR3 sequences, roughly 17% found once; its top ten account for around 7.8%. The sequencing input was PBMCs or a T cell subset sorted from them (not recorded which). The receptor set was obtained from an adult woman who had mild COVID-19 (a few samples of this study predate the infection). Cell type and time point are not known.

In this sample, this clonotype turned up a few times. The chain links TRBV7-9 to TRBJ2-4; D is possibly TRBD1 (5 bases). The CDR3 covers 15 residues. Deletions cut 6 bases from V and 9 bases from J, with 21 bases between. Germline V gene lookup returns CDR1 SEHNR and CDR2 FQNEAQ (reference sequence). The CDR3 sequence is CASSPLPSTQGIQYF. CDR3 in DNA: TGTGCCAGCAGTCCCCTCCCCAGTACTCAGGGCATTCAGTACTTC.

J is TRBJ2-1 and V is TRBV7-2; weak D call: TRBD2 (6 bases). V lost 5 bases to trimming and J lost 5 bases, with 10 bases between them. The germline gives CDR1 SGHTA, CDR2 FQGNSA. This CDR3 spans 13 amino acids. The CDR3, as DNA: TGTGCCAGCAGCCCGTCGGGGGACAATGAGCAGTTCTTC. Its protein product is CASSPSGDNEQFF. The whole variable domain, filled in from reference TRBV7-2 and TRBJ2-1, reads GAGVSQSPSNKVTEKGKDVELRCDPISGHTALYWYRQSLGQGLEFLIYFQGNSAPDKSGLPSDRFSAERTGGSVSTLTIQRTQQEDSAVYLCASSPSGDNEQFFGPGTRLTVL.

V and J are TRBV7-2 and TRBJ1-2, with D uncertain. Germline V gene lookup returns CDR1 SGHTA and CDR2 FQGNSA. The CDR3 totals 16 residues. Trimming shortened V by 4 bases and J by 4 bases, and 19 bases separated the two germline ends. CDR3 residues: CASSSQRVGSSYGYTF. DNA of the CDR3: TGTGCCAGCAGCTCCCAACGGGTAGGAAGCAGCTATGGCTACACCTTC.

In this sample, this clonotype turned up a few times. The chain carries TRBV6-5 and TRBJ2-3; 7 positions agree with TRBD2. The germline gives CDR1 MNHEY, CDR2 SVGAGI. Trimming at V came to 2 bases and at J to 1 base, leaving 6 bases not matched to a gene. CDR3 length: 16 amino acids. Here the CDR3 reads CASSYGAGAGTDTQYF. CDR3 in DNA: TGTGCCAGCAGTTACGGGGCGGGAGCGGGCACAGATACGCAGTATTTT.

The chain employs TRBV6-6 and TRBJ2-2; D ambiguous. This CDR3 region has 17 residues. CDR1 and CDR2 (germline): MNHNY, SVGAGI (reference sequence). Trimming removed 5 bases at V and 6 bases at J, with 22 bases between. The DNA for the CDR3 is TGTGCCAGCAGTGATCCCGACCGCATATTCGGGTCCGGGGAGCTGTTTTTT. The encoded protein is CASSDPDRIFGSGELFF.

V gene TRBV19 combines with J gene TRBJ2-2; D is possibly TRBD1 (5 bases). Germline V CDR1 and CDR2: LNHDA, SQIVND (reference sequence). V lost 5 bases to trimming and J lost 9 bases, with 7 bases between them. The CDR3 covers 11 residues. The CDR3 loop reads CASSWGWELFF. The CDR3 nucleotides read TGTGCCAGTAGTTGGGGCTGGGAGCTGTTTTTT.

This clonotype was counted ten times or more. The gene calls are TRBV6-6 and TRBJ1-1; a possible D gene is TRBD1 (6 bases). Germline loops: CDR1 MNHNY, CDR2 SVGAGI (reference sequence). The V end was cut by 6 bases, the J end by 3 bases, with 14 bases between. The CDR3 consists of 14 residues. The chain's CDR3 is CASSYNRADTEAFF. The CDR3 DNA is TGTGCCAGCAGCTACAACAGGGCGGACACTGAAGCTTTCTTT.

V and J are TRBV28 and TRBJ2-1; 8 bases line up with TRBD2. Per germline, CDR1 MDHEN and CDR2 SYDVKM. Trimming took 2 bases from V and 4 from J; bases not matched to a gene: 4. The length of the CDR3 is 15 residues. CDR3 nucleotide sequence: TGTGCCAGCAGTTTAACGGGAGGGATTTACAATGAGCAGTTCTTC. Translating it yields CASSLTGGIYNEQFF.

There are many counts of this clonotype. The chain employs TRBV30 and TRBJ2-2, with D hard to call. Germline V lookup: CDR1 GTSNPN, CDR2 SVGIG (reference sequence). The CDR3 is 15 residues long. Trimming cost V 8 bases and J 1 base, with 17 bases left between them. The CDR3 DNA reads as TGTGCCCATCCTGGGCGAAATCTGAACACCGGGGAGCTGTTTTTT. Encoded protein: CAHPGRNLNTGELFF.

This clonotype was detected a few times. The chain recombines TRBV7-3 with TRBJ2-3; 7 positions agree with TRBD1. Trimming took 1 base from V and 6 from J; bases not matched to a gene: 4. The germline CDR1 and CDR2 sequences are SGHTA and FQGTGA. The CDR3 totals 14 residues. CDR3 amino acids: CASSLMTGTDTQYF. The DNA of the CDR3 is TGTGCCAGCAGCTTAATGACAGGGACCGATACGCAGTATTTT.

V is TRBV13 and J is TRBJ1-1; D is ambiguous. From germline, CDR1 is PRHDT and CDR2 FYEKMQ (reference sequence). V lost 5 bases, J lost 3 bases, and 10 bases lay in between. The CDR3 is 13 residues long. The CDR3, as DNA: TGTGCCAGCAGCACCCCGATGGACACTGAAGCTTTCTTT. Amino acid sequence: CASSTPMDTEAFF.

The CDR3 region has the DNA TGTGCCACCAGCCCAGATTCTAATTCACCCCTCCACTTT. It codes for CATSPDSNSPLHF. The chain is built from TRBV15 and TRBJ1-6; D is uncertain. Trimming took off 5 bases at V and 6 bases at J, with 8 bases between the two ends. CDR3 size: 13 residues. Germline-derived CDR1 and CDR2 are LNHNV and YYDKDF (reference sequence).

In this sample, this clonotype turned up many times. V is TRBV2 and J is TRBJ2-3; D call uncertain. The CDR3 runs to 14 residues. In germline, CDR1 is SNHLY, CDR2 FYNNEI. V was cut by 0 bases and J by 2 bases, with 6 bases left in between. CDR3 sequence (DNA): TGTGCCAGCAGTGAAGCCCTATTCACAGATACGCAGTATTTT. Its translation is CASSEALFTDTQYF.

This clonotype was detected a few times. V and J are TRBV6-5 and TRBJ2-6; TRBD1 might be the D (6 bases). The CDR3 sequence is 16 residues long. CDR1 and CDR2 from the germline V gene are MNHEY and SVGAGI. V was pared by 1 base and J by 1 base, with 8 bases between. CDR3 region: CASSYLQGSGANVLTF. The CDR3 coding sequence is TGTGCCAGCAGTTACTTGCAGGGGTCTGGGGCCAACGTCCTGACTTTC.

This clonotype was observed a few times. The CDR3 region is CASSLDQGNTIYF. The CDR3 DNA reads as TGTGCCAGCAGCCTCGATCAGGGAAACACCATATATTTT. This chain links TRBV7-6 with TRBJ1-3, with unresolved D. Trimming took off 5 bases at V and 4 bases at J, with 9 bases between the two ends. The CDR3 is 13 residues long. Germline values: CDR1 SGHVS, CDR2 FNYEAQ.

The V gene is TRBV7-9, the J gene TRBJ2-7; D may match TRBD1 or TRBD2 (6 bases each). The CDR3 has 15 amino acids. Deletions cut 5 bases from V and 3 bases from J, with 17 bases between. Germline V lookup: CDR1 SEHNR, CDR2 FQNEAQ (reference sequence). The chain's CDR3 is CASSPGWGAVYEQYF. Here the CDR3 DNA reads TGTGCCAGCAGCCCCGGGTGGGGGGCTGTCTACGAGCAGTACTTC.

The V call is TRBV5-1, the J call TRBJ2-1, with 8 bases aligning to TRBD1. The germline V gene has CDR1 SGHRS and CDR2 YFSETQ. J was trimmed by 8 bases and V by 4 bases; bases with no gene match: 8. The CDR3 extends over 14 amino acids. CDR3 DNA sequence: TGCGCCAGCAGCCGTGAGGGACAGGTATATGAGCAGTTCTTC. This gives the protein CASSREGQVYEQFF.

This clonotype was observed a handful of times. The chain carries TRBV30 and TRBJ2-2, with D maybe TRBD2 (9 bases). Trimming left V 5 bases short and J 4 bases short, with 20 bases between. The CDR3 has 16 amino acids. The germline gives CDR1 GTSNPN, CDR2 SVGIG (reference sequence). The chain's CDR3 is CAWRGQAAGGTGELFF. The CDR3 region has the DNA TGTGCCTGGCGGGGACAGGCAGCGGGAGGCACCGGGGAGCTGTTTTTT.

Ten or more counts support this clonotype. The chain has TRBV20-1 and TRBJ2-1, with TRBD2 as a possible D gene (6 bases). Germline loops: CDR1 DFQATT, CDR2 SNEGSKA (reference sequence). The ends were cut back, 3 bases at V and 10 bases at J, with 16 bases in the middle. The CDR3 runs 13 residues. Written as DNA, the CDR3 is TGCAGTGCTAGGTTTACTAGCCGCGGGGAGCAGTTCTTC. It yields the protein CSARFTSRGEQFF.

This chain uses TRBV15 with TRBJ2-3, with TRBD2 identical over 8 bases. Germline V gene sequence: CDR1 LNHNV, CDR2 YYDKDF (reference sequence). This CDR3 comprises 17 residues. The V and J ends lost 0 bases and 3 bases, in that order; junction bases with no gene match: 8. Here the CDR3 reads CATSRDWTPGGTDTQYF. In DNA, the CDR3 is TGTGCCACCAGCAGAGATTGGACCCCGGGGGGGACAGATACGCAGTATTTT.

The V call is TRBV2, the J call TRBJ2-1, with 9 bases lining up with TRBD2. V gave up 3 bases and J gave up 0 bases; unmatched junction bases: 3. This CDR3 is built from 16 residues. Germline assignment: CDR1 SNHLY and CDR2 FYNNEI. In DNA form, the CDR3 reads TGTGCCAGCAGTGATCTAGCGGGGAGCTCCTACAATGAGCAGTTCTTC. Translated: CASSDLAGSSYNEQFF.

Only a few counts were recorded for this clonotype. V usage is TRBV29-1 and J usage is TRBJ2-7, with a possible D match to TRBD2 (6 bases). Trimming removed 4 bases at V and 9 bases at J, with 16 bases between. This CDR3 has 12 amino acids. Germline V gives CDR1 SQVTM, CDR2 ANQGSEA. This chain's CDR3 is CSVGGENNGQYF. The CDR3 DNA sequence: TGCAGCGTTGGGGGGGAGAACAACGGGCAGTACTTC.